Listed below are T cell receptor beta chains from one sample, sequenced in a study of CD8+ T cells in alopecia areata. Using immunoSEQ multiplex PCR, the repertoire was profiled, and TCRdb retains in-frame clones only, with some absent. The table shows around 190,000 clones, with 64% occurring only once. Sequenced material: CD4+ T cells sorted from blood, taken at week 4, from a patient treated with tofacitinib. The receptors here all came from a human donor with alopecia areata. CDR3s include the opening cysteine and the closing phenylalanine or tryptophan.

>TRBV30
CAWSPRETVGYTF
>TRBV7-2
CASSSTGVGNTIYF
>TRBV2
CASSEGQNEQFF
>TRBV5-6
CASSVGVMNTEAFF
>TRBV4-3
CASSLRGDESDTQYF
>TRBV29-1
CSVARTAMNTEAFF
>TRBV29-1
CSAVAGSSYNEQFF
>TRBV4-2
CASSQDYMGSGKETQYF
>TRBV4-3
CASSPETGGTGRNTIYF
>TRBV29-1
CSVEGMGQQETQYF
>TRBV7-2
CASSLDLGVQYF
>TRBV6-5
CASSYQAATNEKLFF
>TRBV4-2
CASSQDSDRVETEAFF
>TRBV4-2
CASSQDHNSYEQYF
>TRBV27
CASSLWGSGGYTF
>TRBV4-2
CASSPLGVAWRGGNEQFF
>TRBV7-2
CASRVDRVRNSPLHF
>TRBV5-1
CASSQSQDTDTQYF
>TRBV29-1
CSVVTGGVGQPQHF
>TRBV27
CASSPYSGGPNQPQHF
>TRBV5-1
CASSWVGGLNEQYF
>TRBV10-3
CAISEEGAGELFF
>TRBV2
CASSLTGSNQPQHF
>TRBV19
CASSTTRGHEQYF
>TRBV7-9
CASSPNSSGNTIYF
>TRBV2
CASKVDTGYQETQYF
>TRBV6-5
CASSYSFYEQYF
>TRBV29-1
CSVARVSDEQYF